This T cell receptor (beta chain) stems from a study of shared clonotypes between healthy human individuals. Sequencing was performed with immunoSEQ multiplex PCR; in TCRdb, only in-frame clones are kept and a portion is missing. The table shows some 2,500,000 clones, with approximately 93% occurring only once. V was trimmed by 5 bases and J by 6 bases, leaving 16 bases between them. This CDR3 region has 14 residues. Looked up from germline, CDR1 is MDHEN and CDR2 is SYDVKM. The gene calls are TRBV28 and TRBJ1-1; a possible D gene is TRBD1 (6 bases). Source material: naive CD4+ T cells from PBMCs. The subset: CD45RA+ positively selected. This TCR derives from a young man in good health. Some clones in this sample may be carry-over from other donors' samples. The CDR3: CASSTPTGPAEAFF. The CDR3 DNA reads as TGTGCCAGCAGTACTCCAACAGGGCCCGCTGAAGCTTTCTTT.